This TCR beta chain was sequenced during a study of cytomegalovirus exposure and HLA in healthy donors. Notes on the study in general: For TCR beta chains, V- and J-gene trimming was later linked to a missense DCLRE1C variant. A few V segments could not be told apart, such as TRBV6-2 and TRBV6-3, and were left out. Sequencing depth roughly uniform across donors was assumed in presence/absence analyses. CMV serostatus was the only recorded immune exposure for donors.

CDR1 is SSHAT, CDR2 FNYEAQ, per germline (reference sequence). This CDR3 comprises 15 residues. Comment on this clone: Antigen unknown. One end of the junction is discordant with germline, which a read error may explain.

PCR was performed using 60 Vbeta and 13 Jbeta primers. Here immunoSEQ multiplex PCR was the method, and the copy in TCRdb shows in-frame clones only, minus some. The sample carries about 190,000 clones, roughly 83% recorded once. What was sequenced was PBMCs. The sequence came from a boy younger than 10 in good health and CMV-seronegative. The chain uses TRBV7-7 and TRBJ2-1; 10 bases align to TRBD2. The CDR3 region has the DNA TGTGCTAGCAGCCCGACTAGCGGGCGCAACAATGAGCAGTTCTTC. It codes for CASSPTSGRNNEQFF.